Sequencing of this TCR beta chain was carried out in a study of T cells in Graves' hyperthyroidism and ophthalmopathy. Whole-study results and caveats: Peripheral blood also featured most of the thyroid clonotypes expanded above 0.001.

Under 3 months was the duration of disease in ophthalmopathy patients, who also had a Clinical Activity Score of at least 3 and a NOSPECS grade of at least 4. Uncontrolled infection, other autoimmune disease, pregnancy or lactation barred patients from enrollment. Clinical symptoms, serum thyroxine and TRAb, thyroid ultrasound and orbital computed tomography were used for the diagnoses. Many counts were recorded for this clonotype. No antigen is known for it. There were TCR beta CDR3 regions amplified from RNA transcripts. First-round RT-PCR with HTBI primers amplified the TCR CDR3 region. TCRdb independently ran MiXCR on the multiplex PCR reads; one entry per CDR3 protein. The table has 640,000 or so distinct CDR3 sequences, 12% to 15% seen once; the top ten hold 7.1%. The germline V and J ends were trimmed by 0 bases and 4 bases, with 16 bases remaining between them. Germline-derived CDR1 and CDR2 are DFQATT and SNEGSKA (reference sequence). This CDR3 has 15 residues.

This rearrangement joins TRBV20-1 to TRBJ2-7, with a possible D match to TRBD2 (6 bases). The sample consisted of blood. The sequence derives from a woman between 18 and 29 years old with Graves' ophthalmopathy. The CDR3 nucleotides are TGCAGTGCTAGAGACCGCGGGGTCTTAAATTACGAGCAGTACTTC. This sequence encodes CSARDRGVLNYEQYF.